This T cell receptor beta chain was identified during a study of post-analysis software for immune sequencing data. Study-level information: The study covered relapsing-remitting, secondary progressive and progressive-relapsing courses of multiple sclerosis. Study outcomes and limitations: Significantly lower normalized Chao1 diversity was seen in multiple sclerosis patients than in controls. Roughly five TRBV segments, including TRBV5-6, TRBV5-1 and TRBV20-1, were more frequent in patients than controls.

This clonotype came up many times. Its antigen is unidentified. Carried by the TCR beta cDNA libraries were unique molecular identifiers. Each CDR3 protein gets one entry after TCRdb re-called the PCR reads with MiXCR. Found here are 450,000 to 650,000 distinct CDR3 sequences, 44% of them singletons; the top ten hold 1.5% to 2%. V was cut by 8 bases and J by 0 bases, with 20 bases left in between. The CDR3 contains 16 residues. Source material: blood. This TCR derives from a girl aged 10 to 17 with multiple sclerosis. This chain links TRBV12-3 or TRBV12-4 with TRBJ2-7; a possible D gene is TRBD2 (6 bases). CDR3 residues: CASGFLDAGGSYEQYF. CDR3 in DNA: TGTGCCAGCGGATTTCTGGACGCCGGGGGCTCCTACGAGCAGTACTTC.